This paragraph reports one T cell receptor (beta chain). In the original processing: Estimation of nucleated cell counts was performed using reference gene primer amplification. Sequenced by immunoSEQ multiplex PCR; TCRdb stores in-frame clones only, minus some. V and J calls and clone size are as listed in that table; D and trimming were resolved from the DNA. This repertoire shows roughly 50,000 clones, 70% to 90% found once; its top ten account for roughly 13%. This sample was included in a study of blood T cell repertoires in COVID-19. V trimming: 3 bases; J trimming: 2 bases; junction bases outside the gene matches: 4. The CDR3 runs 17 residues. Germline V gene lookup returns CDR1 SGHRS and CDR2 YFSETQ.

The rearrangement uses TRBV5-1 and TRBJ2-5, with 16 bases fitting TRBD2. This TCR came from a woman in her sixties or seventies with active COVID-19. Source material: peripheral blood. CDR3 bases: TGCGCCAGCAGCTCGGGACTAGCGGGGGGGCAGCAAGAGACCCAGTACTTC. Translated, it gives CASSSGLAGGQQETQYF.